This T cell receptor beta chain originates from a study of OX40 agonist ivuxolimab in advanced cancers. Study context: The group had a mean age of about 65 years, ranged from about 20 to 80, and was less than 85% male. Whole-study results and caveats: At 0.1 to 3.0 mg/kg and by week 6, CD4+ and CD8+ T cells in the blood had expanded clonally. The antigen specificity of the peripheral T cells (those that were expanded) was not determined. The mean number of expanded clones was higher in CD8+ T cells than in CD4+.

Method: immunoSEQ multiplex PCR; TCRdb's copy keeps in-frame clones and lacks some. The sample has roughly 120,000 clones, about nine tenths seen once. As concerns this clone: Its antigen is not known.

V gave up 1 base and J gave up 2 bases; unmatched junction bases: 5. The length of the CDR3 is 15 residues. Germline CDR1 LGHNT, CDR2 FRNRAP. The rearrangement uses TRBV12-5 and TRBJ2-7, with 7 positions matching TRBD1. Sequencing was performed on CD4+ or CD8+ T cells sorted from blood, taken in a trial of the OX40 agonist ivuxolimab. The clonotype comes from an adult with an advanced solid tumor such as melanoma, head and neck, liver or kidney cancer. The CDR3 protein is CASGLGDSKTYEQYF. For the CDR3, the DNA is TGTGCTAGTGGTTTGGGGGACAGTAAGACCTACGAGCAGTACTTC.